This is a list of T cell receptor beta chains from one sample in a study of T cell repertoires in cytomegalovirus infection. These receptors lack a known antigen. Each CDR3 protein gets one entry after TCRdb re-called the reads with MiXCR. The repertoire consists of roughly 860,000 distinct CDR3 sequences, with over 25% occurring once and the leading ten covering 9.5% to 15%. This material consisted of cultured CD8+ T cells from PBMCs, taken from culture after CMV antigen stimulation. All receptors derive from a human donor in good health (CMV status not recorded). Some clones in this sample may be carry-over from other donors' samples. Each CDR3 is given with its conserved first and last residue. D genes are given only for firm matches. Clone size appears in some rows only: once, few, many, or a class for an expanded clone.

V gene	CDR3 length	D gene	J gene	clone size	CDR3 DNA	CDR3 protein
TRBV6-5	13	.	TRBJ1-3	.	TGTGCCAGCAGTCAGGGGCTTGGAAACACCATATATTTT	CASSQGLGNTIYF
TRBV9	15	.	TRBJ1-4	once	TGTGCCAGCAGCGTAGAATGGGGATCTAATGAAAAACTGTTTTTT	CASSVEWGSNEKLFF
TRBV2	14	.	TRBJ2-7	few	TGTGCCAGCAGTGAAGGTCTTAGCTCCTACGAGCAGTACTTC	CASSEGLSSYEQYF
TRBV12-3/TRBV12-4	12	.	TRBJ2-2	many	TGTGCCAGCAGTTTAGGTTCCGGGGAGCTGTTTTTT	CASSLGSGELFF
TRBV6-6	13	TRBD1	TRBJ2-7	.	TGTGCCATCCCGGGACAGGGGGCCTACGAGCAGTACTTC	CAIPGQGAYEQYF
TRBV7-4	16	.	TRBJ2-2	.	TGTGCCAGCAGCTTCGGAGGGGGGGATCGTCCCGGGGAGCTGTTTTTT	CASSFGGGDRPGELFF
TRBV12-3/TRBV12-4	15	.	TRBJ2-6	.	TGTGCCAGCAGCGGCACCCGGTCTGGGGCCAACGTCCTGACTTTC	CASSGTRSGANVLTF
TRBV12-3/TRBV12-4	14	.	TRBJ1-4	.	TGTACCAGCAGTTTAAGACCGGGCGGCGAAAAACTGTTTTTT	CTSSLRPGGEKLFF
TRBV7-8	14	.	TRBJ1-1	many	TGTGCCAGCAGCTTAGAACAGTGGATCACTGAAGCTTTCTTT	CASSLEQWITEAFF
TRBV19	13	TRBD1	TRBJ2-1	few	TGTGCCAGCCTCGGGACAGGGGACAATGAGCAGTTCTTC	CASLGTGDNEQFF
TRBV15	16	TRBD1	TRBJ2-1	.	TGTGCCACCAGCAGGAGAGGACAGGGGATCTACAATGAGCAGTTCTTC	CATSRRGQGIYNEQFF
TRBV12-3/TRBV12-4	13	.	TRBJ2-1	.	TGTGCCAGCAGATTACAGGGCCCCTATGAGCAGTTCTTC	CASRLQGPYEQFF
TRBV7-9	11	.	TRBJ1-1	.	TGTGCCAGCAGACAGGGCCCTGAAGCTTTCTTT	CASRQGPEAFF
TRBV7-9	17	TRBD2	TRBJ2-3	.	TGTGCCAGCAGCGGCATTGGTAGCGGGGGGAGCGCAGATACGCAGTATTTT	CASSGIGSGGSADTQYF
TRBV12-5	18	TRBD1	TRBJ2-1	.	TGTGCTAGTAGCTCCGGGACAGGGCTTACTTCAGCCTACAATGAGCAGTTCTTC	CASSSGTGLTSAYNEQFF
TRBV6-5	14	.	TRBJ1-2	.	TGTGCCAGCAGTTACTCGATTAGCCTAGGGGGCTACACCTTC	CASSYSISLGGYTF
TRBV12-5	17	TRBD1	TRBJ1-5	many	TGTGCTAGTGGTTGGGCCCCACCGGGACAGCTTAATCAGCCCCAGCATTTT	CASGWAPPGQLNQPQHF
TRBV7-9	16	.	TRBJ1-3	many	TGTGCCAGCGTCAGGGGCAAGCCAGGCCCTGGAAACACCATATATTTT	CASVRGKPGPGNTIYF
TRBV2	11	TRBD1	TRBJ1-1	.	TGTGGTACAACAGGGGGCACTGAAGCTTTCTTT	CGTTGGTEAFF
TRBV4-1	13	.	TRBJ2-5	many	TGCGCCAGCAGCCCCGAAGGGGAAGAGACCCAGTACTTC	CASSPEGEETQYF
TRBV7-6	18	.	TRBJ1-3	many	TGTGCCAGCAGCCCCAGCGTTCAGAGGACATTCTCTGGAAACACCATATATTTT	CASSPSVQRTFSGNTIYF
TRBV6-4	13	.	TRBJ2-1	few	TGTGCCAGCAGTGACTCGCCTTACAATGAGCAGTTCTTC	CASSDSPYNEQFF
TRBV27	15	.	TRBJ1-4	few	TGTGCCAGCAGTTTAACTGGAGGAACTAATGAAAAACTGTTTTTT	CASSLTGGTNEKLFF
TRBV12-3/TRBV12-4	13	.	TRBJ2-1	.	TGTGCCAGCAGTTTAATCCCTAACAATGAGCAGTTCTTC	CASSLIPNNEQFF
TRBV5-1	13	TRBD1	TRBJ2-7	.	TGCGCCAGCGCTGAGGGACAGGGCTACGAGCAGTACTTC	CASAEGQGYEQYF
TRBV4-1	17	TRBD1	TRBJ1-6	.	TGCGCCAGCAGCCGAGACGCGCGACAGGGAGTAGGATCACCCCTCCACTTT	CASSRDARQGVGSPLHF
TRBV7-9	13	TRBD2	TRBJ2-7	.	TGTGCCAGCAGCCCGGGCGGGGGGGACGAGCAGTACTTC	CASSPGGGDEQYF
TRBV6-1	15	TRBD1	TRBJ2-7	once	TGTGCCAGCAGGGAACCGGGACAGGTATACAATGAGCAGTACTTC	CASREPGQVYNEQYF
TRBV15	16	TRBD1	TRBJ2-5	.	TGTGCCACCAGCAGTCCGCGGACAGGAACTCCAGAGACCCAGTACTTC	CATSSPRTGTPETQYF
TRBV27	16	.	TRBJ1-4	.	TGTGCCAGCAGTTTCCGTCAGACGACTAGAGATGAAAAACTGTTTTTT	CASSFRQTTRDEKLFF
TRBV9	15	.	TRBJ2-5	.	TGTGCCAGCAGCGAAACGGGGACATTGAAAGAGACCCAGTACTTC	CASSETGTLKETQYF
TRBV7-9	13	.	TRBJ1-1	.	TGTGCCAGCCGAAAGGGACAAGGACCTGAAGCTTTCTTT	CASRKGQGPEAFF
TRBV7-9	16	.	TRBJ2-3	.	TGTGCCAACAGCCCACAGGAGGGGGCCAACACAGATACGCAGTATTTT	CANSPQEGANTDTQYF
TRBV2	15	TRBD1	TRBJ1-1	.	TGTGCCAGCAGTGAAGATGGACAGGGTAGCACTGAAGCTTTCTTT	CASSEDGQGSTEAFF
TRBV27	16	TRBD1	TRBJ2-1	.	TGTGCCAGCAGTTTATCAGACAGGGGGTGGCACAATGAGCAGTTCTTC	CASSLSDRGWHNEQFF
TRBV29-1	11	.	TRBJ1-2	.	TGCAGCGTCCCGGGTCGGAATGGCTACACCTTC	CSVPGRNGYTF
TRBV7-8	14	TRBD1	TRBJ2-1	.	TGTGCCAGCAGCACACGACAGGGGGGATATGAGCAGTTCTTC	CASSTRQGGYEQFF
TRBV12-3/TRBV12-4	13	.	TRBJ2-7	many	TGTGCCAGCAGTTTATCGAGAGGGGACGAGCAGTACTTC	CASSLSRGDEQYF
TRBV2	13	.	TRBJ2-1	.	TGTGCCAGCAGTGAGGCTCGAGCGAATGAGCAGTTCTTC	CASSEARANEQFF
TRBV12-3/TRBV12-4	13	.	TRBJ1-5	few	TGTGCCAGCAGTTTAGCGGTGTGGCAGCCCCAGCATTTT	CASSLAVWQPQHF
TRBV14	17	.	TRBJ2-1	.	TGTACCAGCAGCCAAGAGGGGCGGGCCTCCCTTAACAATGAGCAGTTCTTC	CTSSQEGRASLNNEQFF
TRBV6-4	16	TRBD2	TRBJ2-2	.	TGTGCCAGCAGCCCCGGGGGGGGCGCGAACACCGGGGAGCTGTTTTTT	CASSPGGGANTGELFF
TRBV6-5	18	.	TRBJ2-5	few	TGTGCCAGCAGTTACCCGGCTCTCGGGCCAGGGCGGCAAGAGACCCAGTACTTC	CASSYPALGPGRQETQYF
TRBV29-1	13	.	TRBJ1-3	.	TGCAGCGTTGATGCGGGGCCGGGAAACACCATATATTTT	CSVDAGPGNTIYF